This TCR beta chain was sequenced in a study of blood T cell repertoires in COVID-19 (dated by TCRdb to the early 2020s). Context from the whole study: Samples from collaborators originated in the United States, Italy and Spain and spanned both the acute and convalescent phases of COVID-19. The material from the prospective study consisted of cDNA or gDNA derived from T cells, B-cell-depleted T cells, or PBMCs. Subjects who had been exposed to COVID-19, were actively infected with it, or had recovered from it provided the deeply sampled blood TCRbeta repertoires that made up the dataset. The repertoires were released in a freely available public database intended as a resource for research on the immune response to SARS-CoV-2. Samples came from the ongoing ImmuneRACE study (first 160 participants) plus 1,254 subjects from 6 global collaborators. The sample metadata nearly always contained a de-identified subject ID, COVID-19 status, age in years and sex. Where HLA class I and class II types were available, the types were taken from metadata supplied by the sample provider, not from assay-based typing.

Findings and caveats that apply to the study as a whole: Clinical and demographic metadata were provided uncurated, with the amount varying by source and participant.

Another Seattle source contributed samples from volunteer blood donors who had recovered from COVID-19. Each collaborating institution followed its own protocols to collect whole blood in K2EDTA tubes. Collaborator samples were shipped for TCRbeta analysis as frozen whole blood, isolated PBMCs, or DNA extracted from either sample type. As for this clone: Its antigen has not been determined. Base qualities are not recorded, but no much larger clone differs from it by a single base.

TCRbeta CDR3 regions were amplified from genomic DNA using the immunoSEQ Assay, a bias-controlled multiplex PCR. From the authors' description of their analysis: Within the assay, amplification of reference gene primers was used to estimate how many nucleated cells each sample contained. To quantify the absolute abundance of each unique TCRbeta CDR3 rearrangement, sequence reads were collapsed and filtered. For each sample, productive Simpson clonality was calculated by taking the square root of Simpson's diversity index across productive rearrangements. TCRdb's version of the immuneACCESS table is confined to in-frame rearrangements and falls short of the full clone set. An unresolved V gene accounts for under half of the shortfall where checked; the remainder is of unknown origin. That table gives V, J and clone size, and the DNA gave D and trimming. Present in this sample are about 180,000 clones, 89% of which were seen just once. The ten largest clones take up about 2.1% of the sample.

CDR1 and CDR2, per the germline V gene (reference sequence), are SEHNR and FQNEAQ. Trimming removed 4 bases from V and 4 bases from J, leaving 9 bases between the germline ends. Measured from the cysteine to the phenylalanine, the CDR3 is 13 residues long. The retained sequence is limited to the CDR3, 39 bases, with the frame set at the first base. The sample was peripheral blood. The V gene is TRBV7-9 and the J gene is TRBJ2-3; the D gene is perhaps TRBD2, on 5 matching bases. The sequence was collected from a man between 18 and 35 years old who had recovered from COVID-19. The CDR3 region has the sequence CASSYPGSDTQYF. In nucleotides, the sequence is TGTGCCAGCAGCTATCCGGGGTCAGATACGCAGTATTTT.